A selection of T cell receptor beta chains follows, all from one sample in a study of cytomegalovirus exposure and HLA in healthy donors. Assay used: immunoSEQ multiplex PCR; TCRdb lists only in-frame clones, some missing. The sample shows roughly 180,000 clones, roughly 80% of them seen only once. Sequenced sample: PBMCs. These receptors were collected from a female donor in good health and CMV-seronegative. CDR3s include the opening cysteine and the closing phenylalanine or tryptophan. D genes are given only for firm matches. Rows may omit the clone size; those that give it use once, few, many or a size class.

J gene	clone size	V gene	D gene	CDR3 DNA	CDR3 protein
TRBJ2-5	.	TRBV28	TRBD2	TGTGCCAGCAGTACGCCTGGGGGGGGAAAGGAAGAGACCCAGTACTTC	CASSTPGGGKEETQYF
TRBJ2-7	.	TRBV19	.	TGTGCCAGTAGTAACCAGGTCTCCTACGAGCAGTACTTC	CASSNQVSYEQYF
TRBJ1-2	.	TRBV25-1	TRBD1	TGTGCCAGCAGTGAAGACAGGGTATATGGCTACACCTTC	CASSEDRVYGYTF
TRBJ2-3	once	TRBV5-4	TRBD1	TGTGCCAGCAGCCCCCCCGACAGGGTTTCAGATACGCAGTATTTT	CASSPPDRVSDTQYF
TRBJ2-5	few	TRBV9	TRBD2	TGTGCCAGCAGCGTAGGGACTAGCGGGGGGACACACGAAGAGACCCAGTACTTC	CASSVGTSGGTHEETQYF
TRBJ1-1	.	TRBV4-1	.	TGCGCCAGCAGCCAAGATCTCATTAGTACTGAAGCTTTCTTT	CASSQDLISTEAFF
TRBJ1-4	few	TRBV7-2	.	TGTGCCAGCAGCGGGCCTCCCAGGGGATCGGCTAATGAAAAACTGTTTTTT	CASSGPPRGSANEKLFF
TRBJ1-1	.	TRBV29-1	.	TGCAGCGTCCGTCAGGGGAACACTGAAGCTTTCTTT	CSVRQGNTEAFF
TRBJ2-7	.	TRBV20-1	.	TGCAGTGCTAGAGGTACCTACGAGCAGTACTTC	CSARGTYEQYF
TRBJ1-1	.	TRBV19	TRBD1	TGTGCCAGTAGTATGGGGACAGGGGGGAACACTGAAGCTTTCTTT	CASSMGTGGNTEAFF
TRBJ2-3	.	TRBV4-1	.	TGCGCCAGCAGCCCTCAGACAGATACGCAGTATTTT	CASSPQTDTQYF
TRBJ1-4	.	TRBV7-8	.	TGTGCCAGCAGCTTAGGCGGGACTAATGAAAAACTGTTTTTT	CASSLGGTNEKLFF
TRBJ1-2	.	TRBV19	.	TGTGCCAGTAGTATACCCACGGGCTATGGCTACACCTTC	CASSIPTGYGYTF
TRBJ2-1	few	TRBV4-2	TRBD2	TGTGCCAGCAGCCCCCGACTAGCGGGCGATCCCAATGAGCAGTTCTTC	CASSPRLAGDPNEQFF
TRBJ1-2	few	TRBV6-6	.	TGTGCCAGCAGTTACGTGGAGCTGAGCTATGGCTACACCTTC	CASSYVELSYGYTF
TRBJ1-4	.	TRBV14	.	TGTGCCAGCAGCCAAGGAGGATCACAGGGTCGTGAAAAACTGTTTTTT	CASSQGGSQGREKLFF
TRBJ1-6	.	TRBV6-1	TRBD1	TGTGCCAGCAGTGCCGGACAGGAAAACTCACCCCTCCACTTT	CASSAGQENSPLHF
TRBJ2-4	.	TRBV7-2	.	TGTGCCAGCAGCTTAGCGTTTGACACCCTAGCCAAAAACATTCAGTACTTC	CASSLAFDTLAKNIQYF
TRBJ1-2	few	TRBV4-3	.	TGCGCCAGCAGCCAAGATGAGGGGTGGGGGGGTTATGGCTACACCTTC	CASSQDEGWGGYGYTF
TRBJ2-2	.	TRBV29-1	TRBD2	TGCAGCGTTGTGAGCGGGAGAGGAACCGGGGAGCTGTTTTTT	CSVVSGRGTGELFF
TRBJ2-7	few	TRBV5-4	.	TGTGCCAGCAGCCAGGGCCATTCCTACGAGCAGTACTTC	CASSQGHSYEQYF
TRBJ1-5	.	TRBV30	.	TGTGCCTGGAGTCTGGCAGGTAATCAGCCCCAGCATTTT	CAWSLAGNQPQHF
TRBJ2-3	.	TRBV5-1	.	TGCGCCAGCAGCTTGGATCTAGAAGCAGATACGCAGTATTTT	CASSLDLEADTQYF
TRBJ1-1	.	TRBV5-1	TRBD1	TGCGCCAGCAGCTCGACAGGGCTTCGCACTGAAGCTTTCTTT	CASSSTGLRTEAFF
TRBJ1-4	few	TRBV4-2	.	TGTGCCAGCAGCCCAGGGGAGCGAAAACTGTTTTTT	CASSPGERKLFF
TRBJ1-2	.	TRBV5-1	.	TGCGCCAGCAGCTTGGTGTCGGGGCGGGGCTATGGCTACACCTTC	CASSLVSGRGYGYTF
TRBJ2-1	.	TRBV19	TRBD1	TGTGCCAGTAGTGTCTTTTTGGGACAGGGGGCGAATGAGCAGTTCTTC	CASSVFLGQGANEQFF
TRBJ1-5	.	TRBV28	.	TGTGCCAGCAGTTTGCGGGTGACGGCGCAGCCCCAGCATTTT	CASSLRVTAQPQHF
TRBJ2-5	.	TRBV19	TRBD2	TGTGCCAGTAGTTCCGGGACTAGCGGGGGGGCGTGGGAGACCCAGTACTTC	CASSSGTSGGAWETQYF
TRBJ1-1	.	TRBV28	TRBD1	TGTGCCAGCAGTCCAGGGGGGCGAATGAACACTGAAGCTTTCTTT	CASSPGGRMNTEAFF
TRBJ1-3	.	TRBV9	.	TGTGCCAGCAGCGCTCCACACAGCTCTGGAAACACCATATATTTT	CASSAPHSSGNTIYF
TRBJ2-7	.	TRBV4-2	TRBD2	TGTGCCAGCAGCCTAATAGCGGGAGGGTACGAGCAGTACTTC	CASSLIAGGYEQYF
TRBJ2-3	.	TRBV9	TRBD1	TGTGCCAGCAGCGTACGGGACAGGGTCCCAGATACGCAGTATTTT	CASSVRDRVPDTQYF
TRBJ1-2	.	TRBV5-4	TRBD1	TGTGCCAGCAGCTTATGGACAGGGCCCACTGGCTACACCTTC	CASSLWTGPTGYTF
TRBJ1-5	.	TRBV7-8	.	TGTGCCAGCAGCTTCAGTACAGTGAGCAATCAGCCCCAGCATTTT	CASSFSTVSNQPQHF
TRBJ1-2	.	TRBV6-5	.	TGTGCCAGCAGACTAGGAGGGCCGGGCGGCTACACCTTC	CASRLGGPGGYTF
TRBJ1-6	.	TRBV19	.	TGTGCCAGTAGTGGCGGTCTCGGTATCCCATCACCCCTCCACTTT	CASSGGLGIPSPLHF
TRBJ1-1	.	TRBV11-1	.	TGTGCCAGCAGCCCTAGGGAGGCTGAAGCTTTCTTT	CASSPREAEAFF
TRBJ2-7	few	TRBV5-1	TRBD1	TGCGCCAGCAGCCCGGGACAGGGCTCCTACGAGCAGTACTTC	CASSPGQGSYEQYF
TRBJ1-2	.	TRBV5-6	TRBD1	TGTGCCAGCACCACCCAGGGGGCTAGTGGCTACACCTTC	CASTTQGASGYTF
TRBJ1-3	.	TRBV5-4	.	TGTGCCAGCAGCTCGGACAGTTTCTCTGGAAACACCATATATTTT	CASSSDSFSGNTIYF
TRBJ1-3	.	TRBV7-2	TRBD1	TGTGCCAGCAGCGGCCGGGACAGCTCTGGAAACACCATATATTTT	CASSGRDSSGNTIYF
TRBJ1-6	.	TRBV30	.	TGTGCCTGGAGCCTACCCGGGGAATCACCCCTCCACTTT	CAWSLPGESPLHF
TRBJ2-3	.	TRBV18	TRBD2	TGTGCCAGCTCACCCAGCGGGGGGCGGACAGATACGCAGTATTTT	CASSPSGGRTDTQYF
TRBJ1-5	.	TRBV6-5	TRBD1	TGTGCCAGCAGGAGGGGACAGGGAAGCAATCAGCCCCAGCATTTT	CASRRGQGSNQPQHF
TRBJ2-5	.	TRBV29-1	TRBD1	TGCAGCGTACCGACCGGGACAGGCTACCAAGAGACCCAGTACTTC	CSVPTGTGYQETQYF
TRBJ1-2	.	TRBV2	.	TGTGCCAGCAGTGCGTCGGGGGGCAACGGCTATGGCTACACCTTC	CASSASGGNGYGYTF
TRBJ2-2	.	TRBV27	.	TGTGCCAGCAGTTTCCAGGGTGGGACCGGGGAGCTGTTTTTT	CASSFQGGTGELFF
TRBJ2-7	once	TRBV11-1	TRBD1	TGTGCCAGCAGCTACAGACAGGGGGCTAACGAGCAGTACTTC	CASSYRQGANEQYF
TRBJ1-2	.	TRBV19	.	TGTGCCGCCAGGACGGGAAACTATGGCTACACCTTC	CAARTGNYGYTF
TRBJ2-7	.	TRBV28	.	TGTGCCAGCAGTACCGCTAGCATGCAGTACTTC	CASSTASMQYF